This T cell receptor beta chain was sequenced in a study of cytomegalovirus exposure and HLA in healthy donors. The ends were cut back, 5 bases at V and 2 bases at J, with 7 bases in the middle. The CDR3 totals 12 residues. Germline assignment: CDR1 SGHVS and CDR2 FNYEAQ. This clone is a singleton in its sample. The antigen remains undetermined. Study-level results: In a later analysis, V- and J-gene trimming of beta chains associated with a DCLRE1C missense variant, replicated independently. Investigators reported under 200 TCR beta chains as tied to cytomegalovirus. Researchers left out some V segments, among them TRBV6-2 and TRBV6-3, as indistinguishable. An ancestry cluster, one associated with Asian ancestry, reportedly showed fewer N-insertions than the approximately 670-donor mean in a later analysis.

The primer mix had 60 Vbeta and 13 Jbeta primers. Here immunoSEQ multiplex PCR was the method, and the copy in TCRdb shows in-frame clones only, minus some. The sample lists 150,000 or so clones; about 75% were seen once. J is TRBJ2-7 and V is TRBV7-6; a weak D match, TRBD1 (6 bases). The sequencing sample was made of PBMCs. This clonotype originated in a female donor in good health and CMV-seronegative. This chain's CDR3 is CASSRDTYEQYF. The CDR3, as DNA: TGTGCCAGCAGCCGGGACACCTACGAGCAGTACTTC.